This TCR beta chain comes out of a study of blood T cell repertoires in COVID-19. A few counts support this clone. In the authors' workflow: Reference gene primer amplification yielded estimated nucleated cell counts. Sequencing used immunoSEQ multiplex PCR; TCRdb keeps in-frame clones, though not all of them. From that table come the V and J calls and clone size; the DNA was used to work out D and trimming. The sample records roughly 250,000 clones, roughly 85% being singletons. The germline CDR1 and CDR2 sequences are MGHDK and SYGVNS. Losses at the gene ends were 8 bases for V and 5 bases for J; bases not matched to a gene: 17. The CDR3 loop spans 16 amino acids.

This TCR was recovered from a woman in her forties who had been exposed to COVID-19. V gene TRBV25-1 combines with J gene TRBJ1-2; 7 positions agree with TRBD1. The sample comprised PBMCs or T cells enriched from blood (not recorded which). The CDR3 sequence: CASQNGQSPQGYGYTF. CDR3 sequence (DNA): TGTGCCAGCCAGAACGGGCAGTCCCCACAGGGGTATGGCTACACCTTC.